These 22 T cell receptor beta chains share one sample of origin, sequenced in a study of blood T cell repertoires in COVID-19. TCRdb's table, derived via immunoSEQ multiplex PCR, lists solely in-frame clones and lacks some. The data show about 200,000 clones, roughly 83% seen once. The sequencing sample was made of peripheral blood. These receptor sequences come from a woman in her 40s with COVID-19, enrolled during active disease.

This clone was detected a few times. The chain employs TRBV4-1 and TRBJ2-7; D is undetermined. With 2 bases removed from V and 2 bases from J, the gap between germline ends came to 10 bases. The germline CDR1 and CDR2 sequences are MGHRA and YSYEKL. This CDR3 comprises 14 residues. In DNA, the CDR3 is TGCGCCAGCAGCCAACAGACATTTACCTACGAGCAGTACTTC. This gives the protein CASSQQTFTYEQYF.

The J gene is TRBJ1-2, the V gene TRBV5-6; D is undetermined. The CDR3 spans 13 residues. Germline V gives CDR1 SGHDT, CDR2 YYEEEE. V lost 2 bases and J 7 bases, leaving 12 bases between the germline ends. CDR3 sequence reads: CASSLGGPGGYTF. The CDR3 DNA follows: TGTGCCAGCAGCTTAGGCGGGCCGGGTGGCTACACCTTC.

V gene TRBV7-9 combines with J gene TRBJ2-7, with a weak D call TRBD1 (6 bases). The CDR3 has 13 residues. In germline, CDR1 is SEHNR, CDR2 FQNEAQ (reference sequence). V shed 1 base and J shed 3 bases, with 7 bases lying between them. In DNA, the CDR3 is TGTGCCAGCAGCTTAGGAGGGGGCTACGAGCAGTACTTC. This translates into CASSLGGGYEQYF.

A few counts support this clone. The DNA of the CDR3 is TGTGCCAGTAGTATAATGGTGAGTCACAGGGGAAGGACCCAGCATTTT. Translating gives CASSIMVSHRGRTQHF. V and J are TRBV19 and TRBJ1-5, with 7 bases matching TRBD1. The CDR3 extends over 16 amino acids. V was clipped by 2 bases and J by 11 bases; unmatched bases: 15. CDR1 is LNHDA and CDR2 is SQIVND in the germline V gene (reference sequence).

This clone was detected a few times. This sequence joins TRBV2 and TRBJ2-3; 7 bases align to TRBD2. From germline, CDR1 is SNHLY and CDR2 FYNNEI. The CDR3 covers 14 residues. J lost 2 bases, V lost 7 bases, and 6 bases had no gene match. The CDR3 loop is CASKVERDTDTQYF. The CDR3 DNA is TGTGCCAGCAAAGTCGAGCGGGACACAGATACGCAGTATTTT.

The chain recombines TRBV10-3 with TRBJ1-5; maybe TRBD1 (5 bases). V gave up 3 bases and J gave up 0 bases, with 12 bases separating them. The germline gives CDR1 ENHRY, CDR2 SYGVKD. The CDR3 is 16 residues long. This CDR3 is CAISEKGVGSNQPQHF. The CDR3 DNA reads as TGTGCCATCAGTGAAAAAGGGGTGGGTAGCAATCAGCCCCAGCATTTT.

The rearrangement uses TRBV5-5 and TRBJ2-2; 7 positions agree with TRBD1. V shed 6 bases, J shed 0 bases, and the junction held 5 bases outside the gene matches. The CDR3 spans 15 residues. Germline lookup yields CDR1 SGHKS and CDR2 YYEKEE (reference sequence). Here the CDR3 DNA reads TGTGCCAGCAACCTACAGGGGACGAACACCGGGGAGCTGTTTTTT. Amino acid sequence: CASNLQGTNTGELFF.

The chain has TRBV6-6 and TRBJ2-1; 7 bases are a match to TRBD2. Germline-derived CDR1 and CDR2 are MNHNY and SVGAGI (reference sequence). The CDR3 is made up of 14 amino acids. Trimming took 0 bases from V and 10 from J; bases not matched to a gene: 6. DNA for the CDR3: TGTGCCAGCAGTTACTCGATGGCTAGCGGAGAGCAGTTCTTC. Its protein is CASSYSMASGEQFF.

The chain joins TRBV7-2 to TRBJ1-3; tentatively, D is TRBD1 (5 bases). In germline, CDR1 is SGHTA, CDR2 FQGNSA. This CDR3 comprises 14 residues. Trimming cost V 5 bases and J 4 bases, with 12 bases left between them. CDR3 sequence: CASSAQGTGNTIYF. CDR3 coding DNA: TGTGCCAGCAGCGCGCAGGGAACAGGAAACACCATATATTTT.

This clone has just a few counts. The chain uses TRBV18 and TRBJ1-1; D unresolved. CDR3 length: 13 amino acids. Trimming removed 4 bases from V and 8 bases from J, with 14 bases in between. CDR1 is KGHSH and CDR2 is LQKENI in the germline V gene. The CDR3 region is CASSRGSASEAFF. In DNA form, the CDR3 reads TGTGCCAGCTCACGCGGCAGCGCTTCGGAAGCTTTCTTT.

The CDR3 here is CASSLTRTVLQETQYF. CDR3 coding DNA: TGTGCCAGCAGCTTAACCCGGACAGTTCTCCAAGAGACCCAGTACTTC. V and J are TRBV7-8 and TRBJ2-5; a weak D match, TRBD1 (6 bases). The V end lost 2 bases, the J end lost 1 base, and 14 bases lay between the germline ends. Germline V gene sequence: CDR1 SGHVS, CDR2 FQNEAQ. The CDR3 runs to 16 residues.

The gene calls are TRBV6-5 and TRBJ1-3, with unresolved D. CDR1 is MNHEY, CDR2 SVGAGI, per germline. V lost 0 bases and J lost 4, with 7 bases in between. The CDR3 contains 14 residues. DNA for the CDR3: TGTGCCAGCAGTTACTCCGGGTTGGGAAACACCATATATTTT. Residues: CASSYSGLGNTIYF.

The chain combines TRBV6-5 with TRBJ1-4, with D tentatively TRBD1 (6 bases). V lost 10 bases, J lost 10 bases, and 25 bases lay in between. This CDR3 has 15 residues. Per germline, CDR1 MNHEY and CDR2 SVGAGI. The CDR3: CAILYPRGEAGKLFF. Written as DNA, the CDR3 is TGTGCCATCCTCTATCCCAGGGGCGAAGCCGGAAAACTGTTTTTT.

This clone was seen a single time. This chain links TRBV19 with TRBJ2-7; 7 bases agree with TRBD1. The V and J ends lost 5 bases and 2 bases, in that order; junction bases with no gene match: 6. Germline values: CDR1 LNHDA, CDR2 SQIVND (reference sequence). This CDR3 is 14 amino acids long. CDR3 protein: CASSLQGSAYEQYF. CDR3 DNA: TGTGCCAGTAGTCTACAGGGGAGCGCCTACGAGCAGTACTTC. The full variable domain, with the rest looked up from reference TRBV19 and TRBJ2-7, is DGGITQSPKYLFRKEGQNVTLSCEQNLNHDAMYWYRQDPGQGLRLIYYSQIVNDFQKGDIAEGYSVSREKKESFPLTVTSAQKNPTAFYLCASSLQGSAYEQYFGPGTRLTVT.

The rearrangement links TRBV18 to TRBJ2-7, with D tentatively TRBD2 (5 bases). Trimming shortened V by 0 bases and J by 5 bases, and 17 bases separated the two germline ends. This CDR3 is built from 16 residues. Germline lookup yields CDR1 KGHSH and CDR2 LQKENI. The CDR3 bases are TGTGCCAGCTCACCACCCCGGAGGACTTTCGTGGACGAGCAGTACTTC. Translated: CASSPPRRTFVDEQYF. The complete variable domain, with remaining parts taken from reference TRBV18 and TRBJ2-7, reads NAGVMQNPRHLVRRRGQEARLRCSPMKGHSHVYWYRQLPEEGLKFMVYLQKENIIDESGMPKERFSAEFPKEGPSILRIQQVVRGDSAAYFCASSPPRRTFVDEQYFGPGTRLTVT.

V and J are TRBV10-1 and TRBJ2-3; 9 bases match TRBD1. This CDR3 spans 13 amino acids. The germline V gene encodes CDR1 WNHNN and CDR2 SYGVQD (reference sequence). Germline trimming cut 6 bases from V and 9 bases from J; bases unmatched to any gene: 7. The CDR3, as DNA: TGCGCCAGCAGCCTACAGGGGGCGCGGACGCAGTATTTT. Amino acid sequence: CASSLQGARTQYF.

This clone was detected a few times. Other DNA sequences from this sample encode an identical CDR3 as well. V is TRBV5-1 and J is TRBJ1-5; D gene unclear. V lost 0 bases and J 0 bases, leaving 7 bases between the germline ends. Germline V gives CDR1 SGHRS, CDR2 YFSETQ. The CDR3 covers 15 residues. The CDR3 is CASSLDSYSNQPQHF. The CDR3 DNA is TGCGCCAGCAGCTTGGACTCTTATAGCAATCAGCCCCAGCATTTT.

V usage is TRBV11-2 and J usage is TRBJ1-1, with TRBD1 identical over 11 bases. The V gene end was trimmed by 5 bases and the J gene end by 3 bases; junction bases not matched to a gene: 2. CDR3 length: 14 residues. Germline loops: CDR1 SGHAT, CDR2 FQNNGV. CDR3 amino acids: CASSQGQGDTEAFF. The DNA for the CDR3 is TGTGCCAGCAGCCAGGGACAGGGGGACACTGAAGCTTTCTTT.

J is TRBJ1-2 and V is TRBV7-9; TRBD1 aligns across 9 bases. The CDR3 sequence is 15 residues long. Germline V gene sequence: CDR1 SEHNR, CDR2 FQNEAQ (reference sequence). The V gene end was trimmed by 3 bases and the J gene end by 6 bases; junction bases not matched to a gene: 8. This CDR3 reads CASSFTGTGLHGYTF. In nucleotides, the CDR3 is TGTGCCAGCAGCTTTACCGGGACAGGGTTACATGGCTACACCTTC.

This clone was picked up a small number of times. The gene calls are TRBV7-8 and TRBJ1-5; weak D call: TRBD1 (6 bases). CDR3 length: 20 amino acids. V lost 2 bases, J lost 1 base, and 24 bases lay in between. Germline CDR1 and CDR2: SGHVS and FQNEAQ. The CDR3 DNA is TGTGCCAGCAGCTTAAATAAGCGAAACAGGGTCCCCAGAAGCAATCAGCCCCAGCATTTT. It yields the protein CASSLNKRNRVPRSNQPQHF.

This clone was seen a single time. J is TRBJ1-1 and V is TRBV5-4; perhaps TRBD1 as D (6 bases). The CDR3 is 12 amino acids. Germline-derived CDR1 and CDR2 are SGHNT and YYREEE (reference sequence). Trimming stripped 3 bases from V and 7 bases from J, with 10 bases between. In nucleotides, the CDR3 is TGTGCCAGCAGCTCGAAGGACAGTGAAGCTTTCTTT. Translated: CASSSKDSEAFF.

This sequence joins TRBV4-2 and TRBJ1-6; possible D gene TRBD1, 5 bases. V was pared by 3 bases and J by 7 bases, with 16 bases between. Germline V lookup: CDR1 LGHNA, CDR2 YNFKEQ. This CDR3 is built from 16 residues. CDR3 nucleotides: TGTGCCAGCAGCCACTGGACCCCGCGGGGGAATTCACCCCTCCACTTT. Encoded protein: CASSHWTPRGNSPLHF.